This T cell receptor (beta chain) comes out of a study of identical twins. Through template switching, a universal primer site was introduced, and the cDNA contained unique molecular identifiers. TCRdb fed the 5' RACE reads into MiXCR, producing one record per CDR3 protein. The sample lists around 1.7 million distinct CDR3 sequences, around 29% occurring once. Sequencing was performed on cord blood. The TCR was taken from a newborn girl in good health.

In nucleotides, the CDR3 is TGTGCCAGCAGTTTTACTTTCACCGGGGAGCTGTTTTTT. This encodes CASSFTFTGELFF. V and J are TRBV6-5 and TRBJ2-2, with D unclear. Germline values: CDR1 MNHEY, CDR2 SVGAGI. The CDR3 contains 13 residues. Trimming left V 4 bases short and J 4 bases short, with 7 bases between.